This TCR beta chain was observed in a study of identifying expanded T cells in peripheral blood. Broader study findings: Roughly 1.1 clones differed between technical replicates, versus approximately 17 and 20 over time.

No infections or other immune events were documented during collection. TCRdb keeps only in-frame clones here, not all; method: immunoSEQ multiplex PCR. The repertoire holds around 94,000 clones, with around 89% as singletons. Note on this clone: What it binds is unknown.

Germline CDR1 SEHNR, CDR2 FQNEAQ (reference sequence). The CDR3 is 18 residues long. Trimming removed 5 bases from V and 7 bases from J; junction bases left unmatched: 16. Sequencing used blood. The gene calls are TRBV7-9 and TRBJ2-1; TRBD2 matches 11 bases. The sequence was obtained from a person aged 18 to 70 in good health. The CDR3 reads CASSELSLAGGLRNEQFF. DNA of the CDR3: TGTGCCAGCAGCGAATTAAGTTTAGCGGGGGGGCTTCGAAATGAGCAGTTCTTC. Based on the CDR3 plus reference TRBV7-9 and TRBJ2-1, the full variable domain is DTGVSQNPRHKITKRGQNVTFRCDPISEHNRLYWYRQTLGQGPEFLTYFQNEAQLEKSRLLSDRFSAERPKGSFSTLEIQRTEQGDSAMYLCASSELSLAGGLRNEQFFGPGTRLTVL.